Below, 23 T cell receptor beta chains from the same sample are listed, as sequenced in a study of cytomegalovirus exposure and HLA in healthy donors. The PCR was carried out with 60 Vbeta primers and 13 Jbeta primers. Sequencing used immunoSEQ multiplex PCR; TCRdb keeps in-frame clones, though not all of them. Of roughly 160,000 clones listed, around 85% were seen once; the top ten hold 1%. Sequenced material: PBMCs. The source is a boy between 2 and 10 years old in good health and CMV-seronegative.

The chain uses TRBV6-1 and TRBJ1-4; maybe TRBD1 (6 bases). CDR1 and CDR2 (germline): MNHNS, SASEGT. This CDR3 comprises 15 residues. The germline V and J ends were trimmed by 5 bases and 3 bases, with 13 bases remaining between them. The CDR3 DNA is TGTGCCAGCAGTACCAACAGGGCCCCTAATGAAAAACTGTTTTTT. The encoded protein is CASSTNRAPNEKLFF.

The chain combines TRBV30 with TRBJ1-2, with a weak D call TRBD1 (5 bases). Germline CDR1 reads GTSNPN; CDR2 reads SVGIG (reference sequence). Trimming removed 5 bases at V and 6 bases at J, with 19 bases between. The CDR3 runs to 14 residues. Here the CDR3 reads CAWWPRETEHGYTF. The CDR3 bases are TGTGCCTGGTGGCCCAGGGAAACCGAGCATGGCTACACCTTC.

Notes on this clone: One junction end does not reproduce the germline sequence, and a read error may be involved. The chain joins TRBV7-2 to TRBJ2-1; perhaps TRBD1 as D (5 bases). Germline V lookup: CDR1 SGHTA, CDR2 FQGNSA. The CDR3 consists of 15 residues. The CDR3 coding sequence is TGTGCCAGCACCTTATGGGGCAGATCCTACAATGAGCAGTTCTTC. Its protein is CASTLWGRSYNEQFF.

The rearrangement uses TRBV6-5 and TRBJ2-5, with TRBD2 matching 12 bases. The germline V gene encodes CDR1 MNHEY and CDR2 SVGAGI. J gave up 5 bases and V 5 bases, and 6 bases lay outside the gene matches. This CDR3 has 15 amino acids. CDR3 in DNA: TGTGCCAGCAGTCACCTAGCGGGGGGGCGGGAGACCCAGTACTTC. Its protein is CASSHLAGGRETQYF.

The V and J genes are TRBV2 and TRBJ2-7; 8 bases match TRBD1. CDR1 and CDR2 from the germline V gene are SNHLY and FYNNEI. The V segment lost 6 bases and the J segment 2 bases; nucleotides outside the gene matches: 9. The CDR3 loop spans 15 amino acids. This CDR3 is CASRDGQGLPYEQYV. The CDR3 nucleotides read TGTGCCAGCAGAGATGGACAGGGCCTCCCCTACGAGCAGTACGTC.

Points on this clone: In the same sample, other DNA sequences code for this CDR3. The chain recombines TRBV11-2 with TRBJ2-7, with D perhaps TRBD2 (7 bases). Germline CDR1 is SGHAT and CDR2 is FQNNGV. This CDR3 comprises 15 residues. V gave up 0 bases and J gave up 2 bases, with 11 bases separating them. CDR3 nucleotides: TGTGCCAGCAGCTTAGAGGGGGGGGCTCCCTACGAGCAGTACTTC. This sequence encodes CASSLEGGAPYEQYF.

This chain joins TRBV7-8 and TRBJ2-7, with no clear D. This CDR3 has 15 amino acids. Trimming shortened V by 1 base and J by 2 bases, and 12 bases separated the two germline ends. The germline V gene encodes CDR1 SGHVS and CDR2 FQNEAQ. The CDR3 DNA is TGTGCCAGCAGCTTAGGAGGCAGCCTAACCTACGAGCAGTACGTC. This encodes CASSLGGSLTYEQYV.

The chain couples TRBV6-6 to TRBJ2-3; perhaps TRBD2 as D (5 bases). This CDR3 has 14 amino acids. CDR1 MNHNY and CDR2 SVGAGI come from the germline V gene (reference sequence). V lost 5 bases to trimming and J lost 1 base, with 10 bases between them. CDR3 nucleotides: TGTGCCAGCAGTAACCTGGGAGGCACAGATACGCAGTATTTT. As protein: CASSNLGGTDTQYF.

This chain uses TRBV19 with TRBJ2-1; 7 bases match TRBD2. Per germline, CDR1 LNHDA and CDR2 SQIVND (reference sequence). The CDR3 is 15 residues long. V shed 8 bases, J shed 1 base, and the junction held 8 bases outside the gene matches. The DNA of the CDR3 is TGTGCCAGTCACAAGCGGGGTTCGTCCTACAATGAGCAGTTCTTC. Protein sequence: CASHKRGSSYNEQFF.

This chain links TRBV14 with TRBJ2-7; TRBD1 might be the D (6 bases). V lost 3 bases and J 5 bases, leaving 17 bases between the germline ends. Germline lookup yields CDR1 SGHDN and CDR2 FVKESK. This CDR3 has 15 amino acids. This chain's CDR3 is CASSHLQGRGDEQYF. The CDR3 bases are TGTGCCAGCAGCCATCTGCAGGGGCGCGGCGACGAGCAGTACTTC.

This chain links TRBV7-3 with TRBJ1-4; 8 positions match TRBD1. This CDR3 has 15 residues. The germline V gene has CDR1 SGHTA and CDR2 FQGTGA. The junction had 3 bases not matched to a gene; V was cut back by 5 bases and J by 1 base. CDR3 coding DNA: TGTGCCAGCAGCCCGGACAGGGAAACTAATGAAAAACTGTTTTTT. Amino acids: CASSPDRETNEKLFF.

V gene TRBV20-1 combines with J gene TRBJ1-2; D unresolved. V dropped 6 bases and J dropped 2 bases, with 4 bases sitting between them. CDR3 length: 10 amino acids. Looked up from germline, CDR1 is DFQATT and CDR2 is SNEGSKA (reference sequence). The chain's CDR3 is CSAPNYGYTF. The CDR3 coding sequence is TGCAGTGCCCCGAACTATGGCTACACCTTC.

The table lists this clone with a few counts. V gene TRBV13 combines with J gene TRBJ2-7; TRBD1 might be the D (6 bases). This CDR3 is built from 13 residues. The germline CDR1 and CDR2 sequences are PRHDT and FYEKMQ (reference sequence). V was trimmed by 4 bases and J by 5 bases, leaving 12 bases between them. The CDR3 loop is CASSSRQAHEQYF. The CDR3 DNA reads TGTGCCAGCAGCTCCAGACAGGCCCACGAGCAGTACTTC.

In nucleotides, the CDR3 is TGCGCCAGCAGTCCCCGTCCCGGGACAGGGCCCAACACCGGGGAGCTGTTTTTT. The encoded protein is CASSPRPGTGPNTGELFF. The chain employs TRBV23-1 and TRBJ2-2, with 9 bases identical to TRBD1. TRBV23-1 is annotated as an ORF whose role is uncertain. V lost 4 bases to trimming and J lost 2 bases; unmatched junction nucleotides: 11. The CDR3 is made up of 18 amino acids.

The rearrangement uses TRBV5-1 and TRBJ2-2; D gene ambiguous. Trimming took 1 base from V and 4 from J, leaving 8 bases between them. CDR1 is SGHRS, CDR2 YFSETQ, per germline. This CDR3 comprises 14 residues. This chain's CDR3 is CASSLSISTGELFF. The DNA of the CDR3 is TGCGCCAGCAGCTTGTCTATAAGCACCGGGGAGCTGTTTTTT.

CDR3 nucleotides: TGTGCCAGCAGTTTAAGTAGCGGAACCATCTCCTACGAGCAGTACTTC. Protein: CASSLSSGTISYEQYF. The gene calls are TRBV27 and TRBJ2-7; maybe TRBD2 (6 bases). V was pared by 2 bases and J by 0 bases, with 14 bases between. Germline loops: CDR1 MNHEY, CDR2 SMNVEV (reference sequence). This CDR3 comprises 16 residues.

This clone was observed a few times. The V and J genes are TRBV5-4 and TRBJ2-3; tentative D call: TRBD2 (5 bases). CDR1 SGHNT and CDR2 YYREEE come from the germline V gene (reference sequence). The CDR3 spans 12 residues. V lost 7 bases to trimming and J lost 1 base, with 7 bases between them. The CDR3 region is CASSGGTDTQYF. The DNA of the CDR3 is TGTGCCAGCTCCGGGGGCACAGATACGCAGTATTTT.

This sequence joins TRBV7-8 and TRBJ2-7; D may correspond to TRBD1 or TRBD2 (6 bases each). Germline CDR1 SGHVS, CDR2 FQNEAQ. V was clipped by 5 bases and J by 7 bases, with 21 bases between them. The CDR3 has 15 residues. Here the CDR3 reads CASSPPQARGGEQYV. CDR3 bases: TGTGCCAGCAGCCCCCCACAGGCCCGAGGGGGGGAGCAGTACGTC.

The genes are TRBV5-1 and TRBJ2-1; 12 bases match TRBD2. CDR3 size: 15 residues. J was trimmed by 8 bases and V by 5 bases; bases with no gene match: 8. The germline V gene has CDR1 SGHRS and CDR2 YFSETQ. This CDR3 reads CASRYGTSGFYEQFF. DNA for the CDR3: TGCGCCAGCAGGTATGGGACTAGCGGGTTTTATGAGCAGTTCTTC. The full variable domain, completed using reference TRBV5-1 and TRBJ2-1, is KAGVTQTPRYLIKTRGQQVTLSCSPISGHRSVSWYQQTPGQGLQFLFEYFSETQRNKGNFPGRFSGRQFSNSRSEMNVSTLELGDSALYLCASRYGTSGFYEQFFGPGTRLTVL.

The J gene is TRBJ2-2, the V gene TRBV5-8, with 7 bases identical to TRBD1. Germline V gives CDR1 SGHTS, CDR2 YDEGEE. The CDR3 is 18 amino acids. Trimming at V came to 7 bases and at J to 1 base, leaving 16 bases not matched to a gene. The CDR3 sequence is CASPRRGRGLGNTGELFF. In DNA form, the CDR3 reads TGTGCCAGCCCCCGGCGTGGCAGGGGGTTAGGGAACACCGGGGAGCTGTTTTTT.

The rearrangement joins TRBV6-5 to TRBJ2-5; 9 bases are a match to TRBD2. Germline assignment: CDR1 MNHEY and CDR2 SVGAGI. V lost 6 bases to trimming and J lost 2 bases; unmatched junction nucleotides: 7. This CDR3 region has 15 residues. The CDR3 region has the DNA TGTGCCAGCAGACTAGCGGGTGGGGGGCAAGAGACCCAGTACTTC. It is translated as CASRLAGGGQETQYF.

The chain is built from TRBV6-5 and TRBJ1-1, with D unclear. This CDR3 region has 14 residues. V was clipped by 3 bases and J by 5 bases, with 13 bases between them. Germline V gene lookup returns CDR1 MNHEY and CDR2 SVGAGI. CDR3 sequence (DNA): TGTGCCAGCAGTTATAATCGGGAAGGAACTGAAGCTTTCTTT. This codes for CASSYNREGTEAFF.

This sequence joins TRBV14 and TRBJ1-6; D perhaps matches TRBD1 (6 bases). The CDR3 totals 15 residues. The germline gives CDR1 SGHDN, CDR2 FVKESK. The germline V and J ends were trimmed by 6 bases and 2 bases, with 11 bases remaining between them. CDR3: CASSQGNAYNSPLHF. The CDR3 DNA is TGTGCCAGCAGTCAGGGGAACGCCTATAATTCACCCCTCCACTTT.